The 14 T cell receptor beta chains given below trace back to one sample, sequenced in a study of T cell repertoires in cytomegalovirus infection. TCRdb reprocessed the reads with MiXCR, giving one entry per CDR3 protein. The table records approximately 500,000 distinct CDR3 sequences, approximately 11% of them present only once. Sequences were obtained from PBMCs. The receptors were sampled from a human donor in good health (CMV status not recorded). Some clones in this sample may be carry-over from other donors' samples.

The chain has TRBV14 and TRBJ1-6; a weak D match, TRBD1 (5 bases). CDR3 size: 15 residues. The V and J ends lost 4 bases and 5 bases respectively, with 12 bases between them. In germline, CDR1 is SGHDN, CDR2 FVKESK. DNA for the CDR3: TGTGCCAGCAGCCCTCGTAGGGGCCATAATTCACCCCTCCACTTT. Translated, it gives CASSPRRGHNSPLHF.

The rearrangement joins TRBV9 to TRBJ2-2; the match to TRBD2 covers 9 bases. This CDR3 spans 16 amino acids. V was pared by 3 bases and J by 2 bases, with 5 bases of the junction left unmatched. CDR1 and CDR2 from the germline V gene are SGDLS and YYNGEE. As DNA, the CDR3 is TGTGCCAGCAGCGCCGGGACTAGCAGTAACACCGGGGAGCTGTTTTTT. Translating it yields CASSAGTSSNTGELFF.

This clonotype was counted at least ten times. The rearrangement links TRBV7-6 to TRBJ2-3; no clear D gene. Germline loops: CDR1 SGHVS, CDR2 FNYEAQ. Trimming took off 2 bases at V and 1 base at J, with 13 bases between the two ends. There are 16 residues in the CDR3. DNA for the CDR3: TGTGCCAGCAGCTTAAGCTCTGGCAGACGCACAGATACGCAGTATTTT. Protein product: CASSLSSGRRTDTQYF.

The V gene is TRBV4-2, the J gene TRBJ2-2; 11 bases agree with TRBD2. The CDR3 consists of 16 residues. With 2 bases clipped from V and 1 base from J, the junction kept 0 bases outside the gene matches. The germline gives CDR1 LGHNA, CDR2 YNFKEQ. CDR3 DNA sequence: TGTGCCAGCAGCCAAACTAGCGGGAGGAACACCGGGGAGCTGTTTTTT. The encoded protein is CASSQTSGRNTGELFF.

The chain employs TRBV19 and TRBJ1-1, with 7 bases aligning to TRBD1. The CDR3 is made up of 14 amino acids. With 6 bases clipped from V and 3 bases from J, the junction kept 7 bases outside the gene matches. Germline loops: CDR1 LNHDA, CDR2 SQIVND (reference sequence). As DNA, the CDR3 is TGTGCCAGTAGACCAGGGGGGAAAGACACTGAAGCTTTCTTT. This codes for CASRPGGKDTEAFF. The variable domain in full, completed from reference TRBV19 and TRBJ1-1, reads DGGITQSPKYLFRKEGQNVTLSCEQNLNHDAMYWYRQDPGQGLRLIYYSQIVNDFQKGDIAEGYSVSREKKESFPLTVTSAQKNPTAFYLCASRPGGKDTEAFFGQGTRLTVV.

The rearrangement uses TRBV24-1 and TRBJ1-5; D is undetermined. This CDR3 contains 14 residues. Germline CDR1 KGHDR, CDR2 SFDVKD. The V end was cut by 2 bases, the J end by 1 base, with 5 bases between. The CDR3 loop reads CATSDYKSNQPQHF. The DNA for the CDR3 is TGTGCCACCAGTGATTATAAGAGCAATCAGCCCCAGCATTTT.

This clonotype was picked up a small number of times. The chain links TRBV3-1 to TRBJ2-1; TRBD2 matches 8 bases. Germline trimming cut 5 bases from V and 7 bases from J; bases unmatched to any gene: 13. Germline values: CDR1 LGHDT, CDR2 YNNKEL (reference sequence). The CDR3 covers 16 residues. In DNA form, the CDR3 reads TGTGCCAGCAGCTTGAATCGGGGGGGCCTAAGGAATGAGCAGTTCTTC. As protein: CASSLNRGGLRNEQFF.

V and J are TRBV29-1 and TRBJ2-7; the match to TRBD1 covers 7 bases. The CDR3 is 12 amino acids. With 3 bases clipped from V and 5 bases from J, the junction kept 4 bases outside the gene matches. CDR1 is SQVTM, CDR2 ANQGSEA, per germline. The CDR3 reads CSVDKGANEQYF. CDR3 DNA: TGCAGCGTTGATAAGGGGGCCAACGAGCAGTACTTC.

This clonotype was seen a handful of times. The V gene is TRBV3-1, the J gene TRBJ1-2; D is undetermined. Germline lookup yields CDR1 LGHDT and CDR2 YNNKEL (reference sequence). Trimming removed 4 bases at V and 8 bases at J, with 17 bases between. The CDR3 spans 14 residues. CDR3 bases: TGTGCCAGCAGCCCCGGGCCAAAAAGGATGGGCTACACCTTC. This codes for CASSPGPKRMGYTF.

This clonotype occurred many times. The CDR3 loop is CSAQDRGSYEQYF. CDR3 DNA sequence: TGCAGTGCCCAAGACAGGGGTTCCTACGAGCAGTACTTC. The gene calls are TRBV20-1 and TRBJ2-7; 8 bases agree with TRBD1. Germline trimming cut 6 bases from V and 1 base from J; bases unmatched to any gene: 5. This CDR3 has 13 residues. Germline CDR1 is DFQATT and CDR2 is SNEGSKA (reference sequence).

The rearrangement joins TRBV3-1 to TRBJ1-2, with TRBD1 matching 7 bases. In germline, CDR1 is LGHDT, CDR2 YNNKEL (reference sequence). Trimming took 7 bases from V and 6 from J; bases not matched to a gene: 8. CDR3 size: 13 residues. The CDR3 coding sequence is TGTGCCAGCACCCTCCGAGGGGGCGATGGCTACACCTTC. It specifies CASTLRGGDGYTF. Filled out from reference TRBV3-1 and TRBJ1-2, the complete variable domain reads DTAVSQTPKYLVTQMGNDKSIKCEQNLGHDTMYWYKQDSKKFLKIMFSYNNKELIINETVPNRFSPKSPDKAHLNLHINSLELGDSAVYFCASTLRGGDGYTFGSGTRLTVV.

In its sample, this clonotype was seen many times. The chain joins TRBV3-1 to TRBJ2-4; D uncertain. The ends were cut back, 3 bases at V and 0 bases at J, with 3 bases in the middle. Germline CDR1 reads LGHDT; CDR2 reads YNNKEL (reference sequence). This CDR3 contains 13 residues. The CDR3 DNA follows: TGTGCCAGCAGCCATTTAGCCAAAAACATTCAGTACTTC. Its translation is CASSHLAKNIQYF.

This clonotype was counted ten times or more. This rearrangement joins TRBV12-3 or TRBV12-4 to TRBJ1-1; 11 nucleotides match TRBD1. The V and J ends lost 7 bases and 1 base, in that order; junction bases with no gene match: 5. This CDR3 comprises 15 residues. The CDR3 coding sequence is TGTGCCAGCATCGCCGGGACAGGGGGGAACACTGAAGCTTTCTTT. Protein: CASIAGTGGNTEAFF.

This clonotype was detected only a few times. CDR3 region: CASSQVPSGEAFF. The DNA of the CDR3 is TGTGCCAGCAGCCAAGTACCCTCAGGTGAAGCTTTCTTT. This rearrangement joins TRBV14 to TRBJ1-1; D is undetermined. The CDR3 sequence is 13 residues long. Germline CDR1 and CDR2: SGHDN and FVKESK. The ends were cut back, 1 base at V and 7 bases at J, with 10 bases in the middle.